This T cell receptor beta chain is drawn from a study of blood T cell repertoires in COVID-19 (dated by TCRdb to about 2020). Some background on the complete study: Samples covering the acute and convalescent phases of COVID-19 were provided by collaborators in the United States, Italy and Spain. The prospective study material was composed of cDNA or gDNA derived from T cells, B-cell-depleted T cells, or PBMCs. Subjects who had been exposed to COVID-19, were actively infected with it, or had recovered from it provided the deeply sampled blood TCRbeta repertoires that made up the dataset. The repertoires were released in a freely available public database intended as a resource for research on the immune response to SARS-CoV-2. The samples were drawn from the first 160 participants of the ongoing ImmuneRACE study and from 950 to 1,500 subjects provided by 6 global collaborators. A de-identified subject ID, COVID-19 status, age in years and sex were almost always included in the sample metadata. Where available, HLA class I and class II types were taken from metadata supplied by the sample provider and were not determined by assay-based typing.

The research as a whole found: Clinical and demographic metadata were provided uncurated, with the amount varying by source and participant.

With regard to this clone: The specificity of this receptor is unknown. No much larger clone is present one base from it, and per-base qualities are unavailable.

The immunoSEQ Assay, a bias-controlled multiplex PCR, was used to amplify TCRbeta CDR3 regions from genomic DNA. Per the authors' processing: The number of nucleated cells in each sample was estimated from the amplification of reference gene primers within the assay. To quantify the absolute abundance of each unique TCRbeta CDR3 rearrangement, sequence reads were collapsed and filtered. For each sample, productive Simpson clonality was calculated as the square root of Simpson's diversity index across productive rearrangements. As stored in TCRdb, this immuneACCESS dataset retains in-frame rearrangements with V and J assigned. A fraction of the clones does not appear; measured against another copy, unresolved V genes explain less than half of the discrepancy, and the remainder lacks a known reason. V, J and clone size were drawn from that table, and D and trimming were deduced from the DNA. The sample includes a few hundred thousand clones, with 70% to 90% observed a single time. About 8.6% of the sample comes from the top ten.

Whole blood was collected in K2EDTA tubes by collaborating institutions according to the institutions' own protocols. For TCRbeta analysis, collaborators shipped samples as frozen whole blood, isolated PBMCs, or DNA extracted from either of those sample types. A distance of 20 bases separates the germline ends of V and J, which lose 6 bases and 2 bases respectively. The cysteine opens and the phenylalanine closes a CDR3 of 17 amino acids. Solely the CDR3 DNA is kept, with 51 bases framed from the first base. The germline V gene (reference sequence) provides CDR1 SEHNR and CDR2 FQNEAQ. Sequencing was performed on peripheral blood. This receptor was identified in a man aged 18 to 30 with active or convalescent COVID-19. The receptor chain draws on TRBV7-9 and TRBJ2-1, with no reliable assignment of the D segment. The base sequence is TGTGCCAGCAGTCGACCTGACTCCCTGGTCGCCTACAATGAGCAGTTCTTC. Its protein reads: CASSRPDSLVAYNEQFF.